This TCR beta chain was sequenced during a study of high-grade serous ovarian cancer treatment subgroups. Study as a whole: Mean per sample: approximately 13,000 reads, about 7,000 unique TCR beta rearrangements.

The CDR3 is 14 residues long. Losses at the gene ends were 4 bases for V and 6 bases for J; bases not matched to a gene: 6. Looked up from germline, CDR1 is SGHRS and CDR2 is YFSETQ. The table came from immunoSEQ multiplex PCR; TCRdb's copy has only in-frame clones and leaves some out. Of about 10,000 clones in the sample, 68% are singletons; the top ten hold around 4%. Tumor tissue was taken before any definitive surgery or chemotherapy was given. Study-wide results and caveats: TCR relatedness rose with neoantigen level and trended with mutation load. Spatial context was lost because tumors were sequenced in bulk. Different patients shared almost no repertoire; same-patient tumors shared about 0.11 to 0.85.

As to this clone: What it recognizes is unknown.

The TCR originated in a human donor with high-grade serous ovarian cancer. Sequencing was carried out using tumor tissue. The rearrangement joins TRBV5-1 to TRBJ2-3; 9 bases agree with TRBD1. The CDR3 DNA is TGCGCCAGCAGCCCCGGGACAGGGTGGGATACGCAGTATTTT. The encoded protein is CASSPGTGWDTQYF. Supplemented by reference TRBV5-1 and TRBJ2-3, the full variable domain reads KAGVTQTPRYLIKTRGQQVTLSCSPISGHRSVSWYQQTPGQGLQFLFEYFSETQRNKGNFPGRFSGRQFSNSRSEMNVSTLELGDSALYLCASSPGTGWDTQYFGPGTRLTVL.